A single sample is the source of the 5 T cell receptor beta chains below, sequenced in a study of cytomegalovirus exposure and HLA in healthy donors (dated by TCRdb to about 2017). Library method: the immunoSEQ multiplex PCR assay. A mixture of 60 forward primers for TCR Vbeta segments and 13 reverse primers for TCR Jbeta segments was used in the multiplex PCR. The immuneACCESS repertoire file appears here via TCRdb, limited to in-frame rearrangements. These files lack a portion of the clones; in checked studies, under half of the deficit traces to unresolved V genes, and the cause of the others is not known. Counted in this sample were roughly 150,000 clones; 73% of them appeared once. Together, the top ten hold 1.6% of the sample. The sequenced sample consisted of PBMCs. These receptors originate from a woman under 30 in good health and CMV-seronegative.

The rearrangement links TRBV28 to TRBJ2-1; TRBD2 agrees at 13 bases. The junction had 13 bases not matched to a gene; V was cut back by 6 bases and J by 8 bases. This CDR3 is 17 amino acids long. Germline assignment: CDR1 MDHEN and CDR2 SYDVKM. The CDR3 DNA follows: TGTGCCAGCAGACTTAACCTACTAGCGGGAGGGCGGCATGAGCAGTTCTTC. Its protein product is CASRLNLLAGGRHEQFF.

The V gene is TRBV7-8, the J gene TRBJ1-5; 8 nucleotides match TRBD1. J was trimmed by 6 bases and V by 2 bases; bases with no gene match: 12. The CDR3 contains 17 residues. The germline V gene has CDR1 SGHVS and CDR2 FQNEAQ. The CDR3 region has the DNA TGTGCCAGCAGCTTACCGCTTAGACAGGGGTTGAGTCAGCCCCAGCATTTT. Residues: CASSLPLRQGLSQPQHF.

This sequence joins TRBV7-5 and TRBJ1-5. TRBV7-5 is reported as a pseudogene. This CDR3 has 19 residues. Written as DNA, the CDR3 is TGTGCCAGAAGCTTAGCGGGAGAGGAGACCCCTCCAAAGAATCAGCCCCAGCATTTT. It translates to CARSLAGEETPPKNQPQHF.

The V gene is TRBV10-3, the J gene TRBJ1-1; TRBD1 matches at 8 bases. V lost 6 bases to trimming and J lost 5 bases; unmatched junction nucleotides: 8. This CDR3 spans 14 amino acids. Per germline, CDR1 ENHRY and CDR2 SYGVKD. CDR3 coding DNA: TGTGCCATCAGGCCGGGACAGGCAGGGACTGAAGCTTTCTTT. It specifies CAIRPGQAGTEAFF.

The chain has TRBV5-1 and TRBJ2-7, with 10 positions matching TRBD2. Germline CDR1 and CDR2: SGHRS and YFSETQ. J was trimmed by 1 base and V by 0 bases; bases with no gene match: 13. This CDR3 is 19 amino acids long. The CDR3 DNA reads as TGCGCCAGCAGCTTGGGAAGGGGACTAGCGAACCCTTTATCCTACGAGCAGTACTTC. It codes for CASSLGRGLANPLSYEQYF.